Following are 5 T cell receptor beta chains from one sample sequenced in a study of shared clonotypes between healthy human individuals. Some clones are missing from TCRdb's copy, which holds only in-frame ones; the method was immunoSEQ multiplex PCR. The sample holds over 1.5 million clones, 95% to 99% seen once. The material sequenced was naive CD4+ T cells sorted from blood. Subset defined: CD45RA+ positively selected. The receptors were gathered from a man aged 25 to 40 in good health.

The chain combines TRBV5-6 with TRBJ1-2; 7 nucleotides agree with TRBD1. V was clipped by 6 bases and J by 3 bases; unmatched bases: 5. The CDR3 has 13 residues. Germline assignment: CDR1 SGHDT and CDR2 YYEEEE. Written as DNA, the CDR3 is TGTGCCAGCAAGGGGGCTTGGGACTATGGCTACACCTTC. This codes for CASKGAWDYGYTF.

The rearrangement uses TRBV29-1 and TRBJ2-6; the D gene could be TRBD1 or TRBD2 (5 bases each). V shed 4 bases and J shed 2 bases, with 18 bases lying between them. The CDR3 runs to 17 residues. CDR1 is SQVTM and CDR2 is ANQGSEA in the germline V gene. CDR3 coding DNA: TGCAGCGTTGTTTCCCCATTGGGGGTTGCTGGGGCCAACGTCCTGACTTTC. Its translation is CSVVSPLGVAGANVLTF. The variable domain in full, completed from reference TRBV29-1 and TRBJ2-6, reads SAVISQKPSRDICQRGTSLTIQCQVDSQVTMMFWYRQQPGQSLTLIATANQGSEATYESGFVIDKFPISRPNLTFSTLTVSNMSPEDSSIYLCSVVSPLGVAGANVLTFGAGSRLTVL.

J is TRBJ1-1 and V is TRBV29-1; weak D call: TRBD1 (5 bases). The CDR3 consists of 12 residues. V lost 4 bases, J lost 4 bases, and 10 bases lay in between. Germline V gene lookup returns CDR1 SQVTM and CDR2 ANQGSEA. The CDR3 reads CSVGGFGTEAFF. CDR3 DNA: TGCAGCGTTGGGGGGTTTGGCACTGAAGCTTTCTTT.

V gene TRBV4-1 combines with J gene TRBJ2-3; D possibly corresponds to TRBD2 (5 bases). V was clipped by 4 bases and J by 5 bases, with 19 bases between them. Germline-derived CDR1 and CDR2 are MGHRA and YSYEKL. CDR3 length: 16 residues. CDR3 coding DNA: TGCGCCAGCAGCCCCTCAAGTGGGGTCGGGGAAGATACGCAGTATTTT. Protein sequence: CASSPSSGVGEDTQYF.

This chain connects TRBV2 to TRBJ2-7, with D perhaps TRBD1 (6 bases). The CDR3 consists of 18 residues. Trimming pared 6 bases from V and 5 bases from J, leaving 29 bases between. Germline CDR1 and CDR2: SNHLY and FYNNEI. CDR3: CASRALLTGPRGSNEQYF. DNA for the CDR3: TGTGCCAGCAGAGCCCTTTTGACAGGCCCGCGAGGGTCCAACGAGCAGTACTTC.